The 25 T cell receptor beta chains below all came from one sample that was sequenced in a study of regulatory T cells in long-lasting Graves disease. The time point denotes: newly diagnosed GD, antithyroid drugs for less than 3 months. PBMC RNA was the source of the TCR library. Libraries of TCR beta came from iRepertoire HTBI primers plus Arm-PCR of CDR3 regions. MiXCR, run by TCRdb on the multiplex PCR reads, gives a single entry per CDR3 protein. The sample comprises over 450,000 distinct CDR3 sequences, approximately 12% of which are singletons, and roughly 8.9% rests with the top ten. These data also formed part of another study, on T cells in Graves' hyperthyroidism and ophthalmopathy.

This specimen was peripheral blood mononuclear cells (PBMCs), taken at new diagnosis, from a patient treated with antithyroid drugs. All receptors derive from a woman under 40 with Graves disease.

This clonotype has only a few counts. V usage is TRBV5-6 and J usage is TRBJ1-5; possible D gene TRBD1, 5 bases. The CDR3 consists of 13 residues. Germline CDR1 and CDR2: SGHDT and YYEEEE. The V gene lost 5 bases and the J gene lost 9 bases, with 15 bases spanning the gap. The CDR3 nucleotides read TGTGCCAGCAGATTAAGGGGCAGTGGGCCCCAGCATTTT. Residues: CASRLRGSGPQHF.

For this clonotype: This may come from a read error, since a much larger clone is one base off. The chain uses TRBV24-1 and TRBJ2-1; a weak D match, TRBD1 (6 bases). The CDR3 sequence is 15 residues long. Looked up from germline, CDR1 is KGHDR and CDR2 is SFDVKD. The CDR3: CAISDSRGKGNEQFF. The CDR3 coding sequence is TGTGCCATCAGTGATTCCAGGGGTAAGGGCAATGAGCAGTTCTTC.

This clonotype has a count of ten or more. The chain carries TRBV5-8 and TRBJ2-7; tentative D call: TRBD1 (5 bases). The CDR3 length is 13 residues. Per the germline V gene, CDR1 is SGHTS and CDR2 is YDEGEE. The V and J ends lost 5 bases and 2 bases respectively, with 11 bases between them. CDR3 in amino acids: CASSFDRAYEQYF. The CDR3 region has the DNA TGTGCCAGCAGTTTTGACAGAGCCTACGAGCAGTACTTC.

This clonotype was counted ten times or more. The V gene is TRBV18, the J gene TRBJ2-5; 9 nucleotides line up with TRBD2. After removal of 1 base from V and 6 bases from J, the junction contained 6 bases not matched to a gene. There are 15 residues in the CDR3. Germline CDR1 is KGHSH and CDR2 is LQKENI. CDR3 loop: CASSPLAGEGKTQYF. The CDR3 coding sequence is TGTGCCAGCTCACCACTAGCGGGAGAAGGAAAGACCCAGTACTTC.

This clonotype was recorded at least ten times. The chain joins TRBV7-9 to TRBJ2-7; 7 bases fit TRBD2. Unmatched junction bases numbered 8, after V lost 5 bases and J lost 1 base. There are 15 residues in the CDR3. Germline loops: CDR1 SEHNR, CDR2 FQNEAQ (reference sequence). CDR3 amino acids: CASSQGGAVSYEQYF. The CDR3 DNA reads TGTGCCAGCAGCCAGGGAGGGGCCGTATCCTACGAGCAGTACTTC.

The chain is built from TRBV2 and TRBJ2-7; 12 bases align to TRBD2. Germline-derived CDR1 and CDR2 are SNHLY and FYNNEI. This CDR3 has 18 residues. V lost 6 bases and J lost 0; bases outside the gene matches: 12. CDR3 residues: CASSGSRLAGASSYEQYF. In DNA, the CDR3 is TGTGCCAGCAGCGGATCAAGACTAGCGGGAGCATCCTCCTACGAGCAGTACTTC.

This clonotype was observed many times. This chain connects TRBV28 to TRBJ2-3; D call uncertain. Germline lookup yields CDR1 MDHEN and CDR2 SYDVKM. The CDR3 is made up of 14 amino acids. The V gene lost 3 bases and the J gene lost 5 bases, with 12 bases spanning the gap. The CDR3 region has the DNA TGTGCCAGCAGTTTGGGCGGTCTCGGAGATACGCAGTATTTT. It specifies CASSLGGLGDTQYF.

Many counts were recorded for this clonotype. This chain connects TRBV12-3 or TRBV12-4 to TRBJ2-1, with TRBD2 matching 7 bases. The CDR3 runs to 15 residues. V was clipped by 6 bases and J by 8 bases; unmatched bases: 13. Written as DNA, the CDR3 is TGTGCCAGCAGAGCTTCTAGCGGACGATCCCATGAGCAGTTCTTC. This gives the protein CASRASSGRSHEQFF.

The chain uses TRBV20-1 and TRBJ2-2; 7 positions match TRBD1. This CDR3 spans 16 amino acids. The trim removed 2 bases at V and 4 bases at J, leaving 10 bases unmatched. Germline assignment: CDR1 DFQATT and CDR2 SNEGSKA (reference sequence). The CDR3 DNA sequence: TGCAGTGCTAGACCATTGGACAGGAGGCCCACCGGGGAGCTGTTTTTT. Translating it yields CSARPLDRRPTGELFF.

This chain joins TRBV7-9 and TRBJ1-1; unclear D gene. Germline lookup yields CDR1 SEHNR and CDR2 FQNEAQ (reference sequence). Trimming removed 5 bases at V and 5 bases at J, with 12 bases between. There are 13 residues in the CDR3. This CDR3 reads CASSPVPGTEAFF. The CDR3 DNA follows: TGTGCCAGCAGCCCGGTACCGGGGACTGAAGCTTTCTTT.

This clonotype has a handful of counts. The chain uses TRBV3-1 and TRBJ1-6; maybe TRBD1 (5 bases). The V and J ends lost 4 bases and 5 bases respectively, with 12 bases between them. Germline V CDR1 and CDR2: LGHDT, YNNKEL (reference sequence). The CDR3 extends over 15 amino acids. The CDR3 sequence is CASSLRQINNSPLHF. The CDR3 nucleotides are TGTGCCAGCAGCCTAAGACAGATTAATAATTCACCCCTCCACTTT.

This clonotype appeared many times. The chain combines TRBV20-1 with TRBJ1-4; TRBD1 might be the D (6 bases). This CDR3 comprises 14 residues. The germline V gene encodes CDR1 DFQATT and CDR2 SNEGSKA (reference sequence). Trimming took 5 bases from V and 8 from J, leaving 18 bases between them. The CDR3 DNA sequence: TGCAGTGCTTTTGGGGACACGCAGTCAGAAAAACTGTTTTTT. Its translation is CSAFGDTQSEKLFF.

There are many counts of this clonotype. The CDR3 loop is CSVEGGPERSTEYEQYF. CDR3 DNA sequence: TGCAGCGTTGAGGGCGGACCAGAGCGGAGCACAGAGTACGAGCAGTACTTC. The rearrangement links TRBV29-1 to TRBJ2-7; D perhaps matches TRBD2 (5 bases). Germline lookup yields CDR1 SQVTM and CDR2 ANQGSEA. Between the trimmed V and J ends, which lost 3 bases and 4 bases, there was a span of 25 bases. The CDR3 runs to 17 residues.

This clonotype was seen more than once but under ten times. The CDR3 carries no conserved terminal phenylalanine or tryptophan, so it likely arises from a read error. CDR3 sequence (DNA): TGTGCCAGCAGCCAGGGCACTGAAGCTTTCTCT. Residues: CASSQGTEAFS. The chain is built from TRBV3-1 and TRBJ1-1; D not resolved. Trimming removed 3 bases from V and 4 bases from J, with 3 bases in between. The germline V gene has CDR1 LGHDT and CDR2 YNNKEL (reference sequence). The CDR3 extends over 11 amino acids.

This clonotype was detected ten times or more. DNA for the CDR3: TGTGCCAGTAGCACTTTTAGGGGGTTGAACACTGAAGCTTTCTTT. Its protein product is CASSTFRGLNTEAFF. V gene TRBV19 combines with J gene TRBJ1-1; D possibly corresponds to TRBD1 (6 bases). Trimming removed 6 bases from V and 0 bases from J, with 14 bases in between. CDR3 length equals 15 residues. The V gene's germline CDR1 is LNHDA and CDR2 SQIVND (reference sequence).

This clonotype was detected a few times. This chain connects TRBV20-1 to TRBJ1-1, with TRBD1 matching over 8 bases. The CDR3 is 15 residues long. After removal of 6 bases from V and 0 bases from J, the junction contained 9 bases not matched to a gene. CDR1 and CDR2 from the germline V gene are DFQATT and SNEGSKA (reference sequence). Here the CDR3 DNA reads TGCAGTGCCAGGGACAGGACTGCTGTGAACACTGAAGCTTTCTTT. Translation: CSARDRTAVNTEAFF.

This clonotype was found many times. V gene TRBV28 combines with J gene TRBJ1-6; D gene ambiguous. CDR3 size: 10 residues. The V gene's germline CDR1 is MDHEN and CDR2 SYDVKM. Trimming left V 7 bases short and J 10 bases short, with 5 bases between. CDR3 in amino acids: CASKTSPLHF. The CDR3 DNA is TGTGCCAGCAAAACGTCACCCCTCCACTTT.

The rearrangement links TRBV10-3 to TRBJ2-7; perhaps TRBD1 as D (5 bases). Germline values: CDR1 ENHRY, CDR2 SYGVKD. The CDR3 extends over 14 amino acids. Deletions cut 2 bases from V and 0 bases from J, with 8 bases between. The CDR3 is CAISEDRSSYEQYF. The CDR3 DNA sequence: TGTGCCATCAGTGAGGACAGAAGCTCCTACGAGCAGTACTTC.

This clonotype showed up many times. This chain connects TRBV6-5 to TRBJ2-7, with 8 bases lining up with TRBD2. The CDR3 runs to 14 residues. V was clipped by 4 bases and J by 6 bases; unmatched bases: 8. Germline CDR1 and CDR2: MNHEY and SVGAGI. CDR3 loop: CASSLSGRFLEQYF. The CDR3 nucleotides read TGTGCCAGCAGTTTGAGCGGGAGATTCCTCGAGCAGTACTTC.

This clonotype was observed a handful of times. The V and J genes are TRBV15 and TRBJ1-2, with D possibly TRBD1 on 6 matching bases. Trimming shortened V by 3 bases and J by 4 bases, and 18 bases separated the two germline ends. CDR3 size: 16 residues. Germline-derived CDR1 and CDR2 are LNHNV and YYDKDF (reference sequence). CDR3 residues: CATSRGLGGLLYGYTF. The CDR3 DNA is TGTGCCACCAGCAGGGGCCTGGGGGGGCTCCTCTATGGCTACACCTTC.

This clonotype was observed at least ten times. The V and J genes are TRBV3-1 and TRBJ1-2; the D is unclear. Deletions cut 0 bases from V and 4 bases from J, with 6 bases between. This CDR3 is built from 13 residues. CDR1 and CDR2 from the germline V gene are LGHDT and YNNKEL (reference sequence). The CDR3 nucleotides read TGTGCCAGCAGCCAAGAGGAGGGCTATGGCTACACCTTC. Translating gives CASSQEEGYGYTF.

This clonotype was seen ten or more times. The V call is TRBV29-1, the J call TRBJ2-3; 8 positions match TRBD2. Trimming removed 6 bases from V and 4 bases from J; junction bases left unmatched: 6. This CDR3 spans 13 amino acids. Germline loops: CDR1 SQVTM, CDR2 ANQGSEA. CDR3 residues: CSVGGTSADTQYF. CDR3 sequence (DNA): TGCAGCGTCGGGGGGACTAGTGCAGATACGCAGTATTTT.

There are many counts of this clonotype. This sequence joins TRBV29-1 and TRBJ2-1; 9 nucleotides align to TRBD2. Germline CDR1 reads SQVTM; CDR2 reads ANQGSEA. The V segment lost 0 bases and the J segment 4 bases; nucleotides outside the gene matches: 10. The CDR3 totals 17 residues. The CDR3 nucleotides are TGCAGCGTTGAAGATGCGGGAAGCGGGAGGAATTACAATGAGCAGTTCTTC. This codes for CSVEDAGSGRNYNEQFF.

The gene calls are TRBV20-1 and TRBJ2-1; 10 bases fit TRBD2. V gave up 5 bases and J gave up 7 bases; unmatched junction bases: 8. The CDR3 extends over 14 amino acids. CDR1 is DFQATT and CDR2 is SNEGSKA in the germline V gene (reference sequence). The CDR3 loop reads CSAQGLAVGNEQFF. The CDR3 nucleotides read TGCAGTGCTCAAGGACTAGCGGTGGGGAATGAGCAGTTCTTC.

Concerning this clonotype: A clone one base away is much larger, so this may be a read error. The gene calls are TRBV12-3 or TRBV12-4 and TRBJ2-1; no definite D call. CDR3 length: 15 amino acids. V shed 7 bases and J shed 5 bases, with 18 bases lying between them. The CDR3 region is CASNPDGNYDNEQFF. CDR3 bases: TGTGCCAGCAACCCCGACGGTAATTACGACAATGAGCAGTTCTTC.